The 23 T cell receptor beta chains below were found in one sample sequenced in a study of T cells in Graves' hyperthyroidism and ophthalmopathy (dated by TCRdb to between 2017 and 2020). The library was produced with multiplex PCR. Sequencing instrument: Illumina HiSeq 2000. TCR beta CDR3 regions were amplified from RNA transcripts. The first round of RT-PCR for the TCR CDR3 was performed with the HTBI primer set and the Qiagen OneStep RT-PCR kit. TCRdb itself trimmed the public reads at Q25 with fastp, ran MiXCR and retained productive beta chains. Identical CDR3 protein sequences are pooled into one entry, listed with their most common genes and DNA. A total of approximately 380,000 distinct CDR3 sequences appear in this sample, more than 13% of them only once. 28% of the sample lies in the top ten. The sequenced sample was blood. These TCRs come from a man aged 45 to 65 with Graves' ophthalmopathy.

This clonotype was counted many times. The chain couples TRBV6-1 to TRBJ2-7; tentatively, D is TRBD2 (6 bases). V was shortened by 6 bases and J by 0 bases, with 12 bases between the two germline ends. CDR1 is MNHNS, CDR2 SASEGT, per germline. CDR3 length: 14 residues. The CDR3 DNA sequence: TGTGCCAGCAGACGGGACTGGAGCTCCTACGAGCAGTACTTC. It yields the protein CASRRDWSSYEQYF.

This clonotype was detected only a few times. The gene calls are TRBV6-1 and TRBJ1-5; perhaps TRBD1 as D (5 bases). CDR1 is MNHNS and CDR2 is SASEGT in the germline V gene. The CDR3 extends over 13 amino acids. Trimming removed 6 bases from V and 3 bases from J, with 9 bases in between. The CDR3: CASRQTVNQPQHF. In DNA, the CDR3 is TGTGCCAGCAGACAGACAGTCAATCAGCCCCAGCATTTT.

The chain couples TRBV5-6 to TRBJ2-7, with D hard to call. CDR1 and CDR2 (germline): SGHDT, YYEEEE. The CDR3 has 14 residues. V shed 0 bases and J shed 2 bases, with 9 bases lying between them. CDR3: CASSLGPTAYEQYF. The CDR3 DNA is TGTGCCAGCAGCTTGGGGCCGACGGCCTACGAGCAGTACTTC.

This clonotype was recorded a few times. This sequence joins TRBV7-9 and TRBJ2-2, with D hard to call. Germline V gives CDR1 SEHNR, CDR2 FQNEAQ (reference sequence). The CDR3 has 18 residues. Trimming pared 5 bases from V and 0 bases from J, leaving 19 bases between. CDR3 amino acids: CASSPRPRPEANTGELFF. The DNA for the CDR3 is TGTGCCAGCAGCCCCCGGCCAAGACCAGAGGCGAACACCGGGGAGCTGTTTTTT.

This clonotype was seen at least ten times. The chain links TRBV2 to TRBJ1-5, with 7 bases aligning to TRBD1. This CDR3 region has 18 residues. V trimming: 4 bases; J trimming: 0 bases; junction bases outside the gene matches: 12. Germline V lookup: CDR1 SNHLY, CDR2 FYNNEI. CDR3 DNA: TGTGCCAGCAGTGGGGGTTGGACAGGAGGTTATAGCAATCAGCCCCAGCATTTT. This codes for CASSGGWTGGYSNQPQHF. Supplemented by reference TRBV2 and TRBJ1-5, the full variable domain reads EPEVTQTPSHQVTQMGQEVILRCVPISNHLYFYWYRQILGQKVEFLVSFYNNEISEKSEIFDDQFSVERPDGSNFTLKIRSTKLEDSAMYFCASSGGWTGGYSNQPQHFGDGTRLSIL.

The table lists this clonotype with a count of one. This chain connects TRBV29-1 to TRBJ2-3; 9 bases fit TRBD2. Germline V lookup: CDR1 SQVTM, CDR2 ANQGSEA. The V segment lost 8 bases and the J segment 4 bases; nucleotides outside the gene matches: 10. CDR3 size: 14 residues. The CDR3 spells CSTDGGLAADTQYF. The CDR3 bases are TGCAGCACCGATGGGGGACTAGCCGCAGATACGCAGTATTTT.

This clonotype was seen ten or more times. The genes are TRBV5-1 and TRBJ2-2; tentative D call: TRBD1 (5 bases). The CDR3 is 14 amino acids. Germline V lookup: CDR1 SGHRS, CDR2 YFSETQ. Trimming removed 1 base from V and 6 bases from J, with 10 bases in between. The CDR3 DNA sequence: TGCGCCAGCAGCTTGAGGACAAGCCCCGGGGAGCTGTTTTTT. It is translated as CASSLRTSPGELFF.

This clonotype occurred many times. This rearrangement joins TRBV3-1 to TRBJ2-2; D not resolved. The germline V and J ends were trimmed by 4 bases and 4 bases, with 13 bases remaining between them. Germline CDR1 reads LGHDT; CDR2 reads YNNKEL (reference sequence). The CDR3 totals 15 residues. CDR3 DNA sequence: TGTGCCAGCAGCCCTCGCGCGGCGATCACCGGGGAGCTGTTTTTT. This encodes CASSPRAAITGELFF.

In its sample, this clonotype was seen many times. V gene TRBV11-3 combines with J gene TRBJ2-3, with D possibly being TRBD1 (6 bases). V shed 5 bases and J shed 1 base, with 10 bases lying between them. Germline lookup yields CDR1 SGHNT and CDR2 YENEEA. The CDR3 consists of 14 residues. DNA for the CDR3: TGTGCCAGCAGCACCCGACAGGGCACAGATACGCAGTATTTT. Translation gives CASSTRQGTDTQYF.

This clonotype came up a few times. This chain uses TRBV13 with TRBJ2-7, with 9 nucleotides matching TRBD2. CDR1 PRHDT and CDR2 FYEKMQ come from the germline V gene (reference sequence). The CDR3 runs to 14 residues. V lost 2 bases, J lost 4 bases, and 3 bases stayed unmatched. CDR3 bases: TGTGCCAGCAGCTTACGACTAGCGGATTACGAGCAGTACTTC. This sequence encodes CASSLRLADYEQYF.

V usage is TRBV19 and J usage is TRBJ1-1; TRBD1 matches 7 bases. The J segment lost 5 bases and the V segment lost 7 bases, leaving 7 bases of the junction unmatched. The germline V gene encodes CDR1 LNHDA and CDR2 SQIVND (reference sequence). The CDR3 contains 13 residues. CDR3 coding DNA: TGTGCCAGTACCAAGGGGGCATCTACTGAAGCTTTCTTT. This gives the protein CASTKGASTEAFF. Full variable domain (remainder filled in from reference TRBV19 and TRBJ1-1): DGGITQSPKYLFRKEGQNVTLSCEQNLNHDAMYWYRQDPGQGLRLIYYSQIVNDFQKGDIAEGYSVSREKKESFPLTVTSAQKNPTAFYLCASTKGASTEAFFGQGTRLTVV.

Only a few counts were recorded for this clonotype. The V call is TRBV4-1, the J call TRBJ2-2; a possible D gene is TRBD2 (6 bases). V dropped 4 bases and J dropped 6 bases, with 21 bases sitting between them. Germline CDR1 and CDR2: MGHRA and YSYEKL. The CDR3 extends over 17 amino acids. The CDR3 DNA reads TGCGCCAGCAGCCTAACACCCGGGTCGGGAGTTGCCGGGGAGCTGTTTTTT. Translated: CASSLTPGSGVAGELFF.

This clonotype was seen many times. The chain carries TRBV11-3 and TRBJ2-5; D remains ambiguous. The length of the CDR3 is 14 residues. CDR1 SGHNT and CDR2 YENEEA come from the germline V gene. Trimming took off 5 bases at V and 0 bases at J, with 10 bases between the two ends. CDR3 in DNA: TGTGCCAGCAGCCCGAAAAGGGACCAAGAGACCCAGTACTTC. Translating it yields CASSPKRDQETQYF.

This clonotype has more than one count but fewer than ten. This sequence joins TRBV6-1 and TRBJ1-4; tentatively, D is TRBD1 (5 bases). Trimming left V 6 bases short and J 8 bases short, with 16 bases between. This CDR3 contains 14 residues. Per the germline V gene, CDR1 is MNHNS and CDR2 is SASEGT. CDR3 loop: CASRSGTGVEKLFF. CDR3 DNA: TGTGCCAGCAGATCCGGGACGGGTGTCGAAAAACTGTTTTTT.

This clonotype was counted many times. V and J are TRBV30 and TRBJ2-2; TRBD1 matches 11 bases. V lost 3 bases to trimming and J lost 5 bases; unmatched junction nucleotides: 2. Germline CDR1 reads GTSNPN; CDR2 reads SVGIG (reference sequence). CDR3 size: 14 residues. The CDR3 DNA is TGTGCCTGGAGCGGGACAGGGGGTACCGGGGAGCTGTTTTTT. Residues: CAWSGTGGTGELFF.

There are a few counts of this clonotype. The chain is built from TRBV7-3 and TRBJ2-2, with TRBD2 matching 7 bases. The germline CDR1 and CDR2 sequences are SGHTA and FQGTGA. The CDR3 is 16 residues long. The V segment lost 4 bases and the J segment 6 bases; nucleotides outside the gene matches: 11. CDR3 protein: CASSSHPAGEPGELFF. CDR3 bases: TGTGCCAGCAGCTCCCATCCGGCGGGAGAGCCCGGGGAGCTGTTTTTT.

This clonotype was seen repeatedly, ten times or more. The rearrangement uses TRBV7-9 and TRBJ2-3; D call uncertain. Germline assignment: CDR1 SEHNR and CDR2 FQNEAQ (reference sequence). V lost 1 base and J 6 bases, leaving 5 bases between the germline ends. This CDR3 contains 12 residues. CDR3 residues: CASSLGRDTQYF. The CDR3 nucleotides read TGTGCCAGCAGCTTAGGGCGGGATACGCAGTATTTT.

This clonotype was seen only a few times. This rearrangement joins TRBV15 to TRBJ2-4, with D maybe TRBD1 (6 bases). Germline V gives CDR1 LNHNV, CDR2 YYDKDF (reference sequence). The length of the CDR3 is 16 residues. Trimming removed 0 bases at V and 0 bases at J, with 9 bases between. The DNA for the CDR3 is TGTGCCACCAGCAGAGACAGGGGAGCAGCCAAAAACATTCAGTACTTC. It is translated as CATSRDRGAAKNIQYF. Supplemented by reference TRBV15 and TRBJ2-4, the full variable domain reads DAMVIQNPRYQVTQFGKPVTLSCSQTLNHNVMYWYQQKSSQAPKLLFHYYDKDFNNEADTPDNFQSRRPNTSFCFLDIRSPGLGDTAMYLCATSRDRGAAKNIQYFGAGTRLSVL.

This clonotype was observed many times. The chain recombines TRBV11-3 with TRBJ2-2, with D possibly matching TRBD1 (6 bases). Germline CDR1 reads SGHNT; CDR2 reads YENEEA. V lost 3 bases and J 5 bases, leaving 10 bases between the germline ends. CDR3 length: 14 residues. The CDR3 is CASSFSRGTGELFF. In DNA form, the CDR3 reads TGTGCCAGCAGCTTCTCCAGGGGTACCGGGGAGCTGTTTTTT.

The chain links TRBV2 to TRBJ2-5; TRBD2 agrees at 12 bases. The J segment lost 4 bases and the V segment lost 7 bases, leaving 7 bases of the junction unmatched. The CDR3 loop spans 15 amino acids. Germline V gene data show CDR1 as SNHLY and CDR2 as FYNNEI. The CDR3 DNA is TGTGCCAGCAACCGGCAGACTAGCGGGAGAGAGACCCAGTACTTC. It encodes CASNRQTSGRETQYF.

CDR3 residues: CASKPRTGSEKLFF. For the CDR3, the DNA is TGTGCCAGCAAACCCCGGACAGGGTCTGAAAAACTGTTTTTT. This sequence joins TRBV5-6 and TRBJ1-4; TRBD1 aligns across 8 bases. The CDR3 extends over 14 amino acids. With V trimmed by 6 bases and J by 7 bases, 8 bases remained unmatched. CDR1 and CDR2 (germline): SGHDT, YYEEEE. Based on the CDR3 plus reference TRBV5-6 and TRBJ1-4, the full variable domain is DAGVTQSPTHLIKTRGQQVTLRCSPKSGHDTVSWYQQALGQGPQFIFQYYEEEERQRGNFPDRFSGHQFPNYSSELNVNALLLGDSALYLCASKPRTGSEKLFFGSGTQLSVL.

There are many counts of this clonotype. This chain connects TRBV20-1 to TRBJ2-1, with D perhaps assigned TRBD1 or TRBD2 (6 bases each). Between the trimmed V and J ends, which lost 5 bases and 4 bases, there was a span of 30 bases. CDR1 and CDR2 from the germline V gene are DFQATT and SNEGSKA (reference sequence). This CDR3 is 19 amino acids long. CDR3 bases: TGCAGTGCTCCCCCCAGGGGCAGCCGAGCGGGCCTGCCTTACAATGAGCAGTTCTTC. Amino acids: CSAPPRGSRAGLPYNEQFF.

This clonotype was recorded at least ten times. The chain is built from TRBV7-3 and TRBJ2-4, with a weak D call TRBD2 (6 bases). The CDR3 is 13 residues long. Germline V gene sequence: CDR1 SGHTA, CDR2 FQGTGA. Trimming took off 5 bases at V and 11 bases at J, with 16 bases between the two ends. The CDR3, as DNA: TGTGCCAGCAGCCAACGAGGAGGGCCGCTTCAGTACTTC. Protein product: CASSQRGGPLQYF.